This T cell receptor beta chain was captured by sequencing in a study of blood T cell repertoires in COVID-19. Whole-study context: From the United States, Italy and Spain came samples of acute and convalescent COVID-19. In each case, the material was cDNA or gDNA derived from T cells, B-cell-depleted T cells, or PBMCs.

V was pared by 0 bases and J by 3 bases, with 14 bases of the junction left unmatched. Germline CDR1 is LGHNA and CDR2 is YNFKEQ. CDR3 size: 18 residues. In the original analysis: Nucleated cell counts were estimated from reference gene primer amplification. Sequenced by immunoSEQ multiplex PCR; TCRdb stores in-frame clones only, minus some. The DNA was the basis for D and trimming; V, J and clone size are from that table. The sample lists 180,000 or so clones; around four fifths were seen once. This clone showed up just once. Sequences were obtained from peripheral blood. The source is a man aged 40-49 years who had recovered from COVID-19. This chain uses TRBV4-2 with TRBJ2-7; 7 bases match TRBD1. CDR3 amino acids: CASSQEWLWTGDNYEQYF. The CDR3, as DNA: TGTGCCAGCAGCCAAGAGTGGTTATGGACAGGCGATAACTACGAGCAGTACTTC.